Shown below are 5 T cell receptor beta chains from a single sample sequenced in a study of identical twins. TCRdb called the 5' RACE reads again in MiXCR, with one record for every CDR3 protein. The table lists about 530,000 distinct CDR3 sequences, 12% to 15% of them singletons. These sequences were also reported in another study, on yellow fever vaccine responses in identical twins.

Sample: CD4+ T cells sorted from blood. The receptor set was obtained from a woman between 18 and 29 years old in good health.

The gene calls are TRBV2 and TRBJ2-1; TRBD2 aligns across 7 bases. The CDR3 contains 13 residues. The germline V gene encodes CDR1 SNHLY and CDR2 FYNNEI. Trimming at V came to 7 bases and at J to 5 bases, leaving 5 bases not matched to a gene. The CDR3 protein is CASMERENNEQFF. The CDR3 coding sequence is TGTGCCAGCATGGAGCGGGAAAACAATGAGCAGTTCTTC.

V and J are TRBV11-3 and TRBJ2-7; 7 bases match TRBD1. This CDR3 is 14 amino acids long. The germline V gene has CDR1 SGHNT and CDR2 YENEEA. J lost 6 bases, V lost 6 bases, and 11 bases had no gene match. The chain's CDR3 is CASRPTGTAGEQYF. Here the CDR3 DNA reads TGTGCCAGCAGGCCCACCGGGACAGCAGGCGAGCAGTACTTC.

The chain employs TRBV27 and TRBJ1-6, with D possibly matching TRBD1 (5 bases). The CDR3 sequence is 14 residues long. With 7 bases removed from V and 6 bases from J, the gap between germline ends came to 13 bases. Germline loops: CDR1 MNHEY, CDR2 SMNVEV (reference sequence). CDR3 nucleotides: TGTGCCAGCACAAAACCGGGACCTAATTCACCCCTCCACTTT. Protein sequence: CASTKPGPNSPLHF.

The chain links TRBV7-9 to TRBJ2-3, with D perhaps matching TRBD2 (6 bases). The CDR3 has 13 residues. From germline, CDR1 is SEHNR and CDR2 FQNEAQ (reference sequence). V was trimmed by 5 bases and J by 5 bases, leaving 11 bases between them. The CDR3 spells CASSPHGGDTQYF. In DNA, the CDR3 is TGTGCCAGCAGCCCCCACGGGGGAGATACGCAGTATTTT.

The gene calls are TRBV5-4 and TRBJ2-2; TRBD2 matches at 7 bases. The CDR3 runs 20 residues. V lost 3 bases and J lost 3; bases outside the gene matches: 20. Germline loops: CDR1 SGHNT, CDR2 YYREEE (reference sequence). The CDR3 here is CASSSRGGLVPSRDTGELFF. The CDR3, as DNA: TGTGCCAGCAGCTCGAGGGGAGGACTAGTTCCCTCCCGAGACACCGGGGAGCTGTTTTTT.